Listed below are T cell receptor beta chains from one sample, sequenced in a study of T cell responses to AZD1222 COVID-19 vaccine. Data came from immunoSEQ multiplex PCR; TCRdb stores just in-frame clones and leaves some out. The sample contains roughly 120,000 clones, about nine tenths of which appear only once. This sample comprised peripheral blood, obtained on day 0 of AZD1222 vaccination. The receptor set was obtained from an adult in good health. The CDR3 runs from the conserved cysteine through the conserved F or W. D genes are given only for firm matches. Some rows have no size entry. The others give once, few or many, or a class for an expanded clone.

.	TRBJ1-2	.	TRBV27	TGTGCCAGCAGTCCGGGGGGACAAAACTATGGCTACACCTTC	CASSPGGQNYGYTF
.	TRBJ1-5	.	TRBV6-5	TGTGCCAGCAGGGGACGGACCAATAGCAATCAGCCCCAGCATTTT	CASRGRTNSNQPQHF
few	TRBJ1-6	.	TRBV6-2/TRBV6-3	TGTGCCAGCAGTCCCTCGCGAGAGGGACGCAATTCACCCCTCCACTTT	CASSPSREGRNSPLHF
.	TRBJ2-7	.	TRBV12-3/TRBV12-4	TGTGCCAGCAGTTCGATTTACTCCTACGAGCAGTACTTC	CASSSIYSYEQYF
.	TRBJ1-2	.	TRBV4-1	TGCGCCAGCAGCCCGACTAACGGCCAAGTTGGGGCAGAGCTAGATGGCTACACCTTC	CASSPTNGQVGAELDGYTF
.	TRBJ2-3	.	TRBV3-1/TRBV3-2	TGTGCCAGCAGCCGCACGGCGTATACGCAGTATTTT	CASSRTAYTQYF
.	TRBJ2-7	TRBD1	TRBV10-3	TGTGCCATCAGTGAGCCCTCAAGGACAGGGACTTACGAGCAGTACTTC	CAISEPSRTGTYEQYF
.	TRBJ1-2	TRBD1	TRBV29-1	TGCAGCGTTGATCGCCGGGACAGGGAAGCCTATGGCTACACCTTC	CSVDRRDREAYGYTF
.	TRBJ2-5	.	TRBV2	TGTGCCAGCAGCTACCTAGTGGAAGAGACCCAGTACTTC	CASSYLVEETQYF
.	TRBJ1-2	TRBD1	TRBV27	TGTGCCAGCAGTGCCGGACAGGCGGGCTATGGCTACACCTTC	CASSAGQAGYGYTF
.	TRBJ2-3	TRBD2	TRBV2	TGTGCCAGCAGTGATTCGGGGGGTGCAGATACGCAGTATTTT	CASSDSGGADTQYF
.	TRBJ2-5	TRBD2	TRBV10-3	TGTGCCATCACAGCGGGGGGTGGATACGAGACCCAGTACTTC	CAITAGGGYETQYF
few	TRBJ1-4	.	TRBV10-2	TGCGCCAGCAGTGTGGACAGCCGCGAAAAACTGTTTTTT	CASSVDSREKLFF
.	TRBJ2-7	.	TRBV2	TGTGCCAGCAGTCGGACAGACTACGAGCAGTACTTC	CASSRTDYEQYF
.	TRBJ2-5	TRBD1	TRBV19	TGTGCCAGTAGTACGGGACAGCAAGAGACCCAGTACTTC	CASSTGQQETQYF
once	TRBJ1-1	.	TRBV19	TGTGCCAGTAGTATTAAATATGAAGCTTTCTTT	CASSIKYEAFF
.	TRBJ2-7	TRBD1	TRBV27	TGTGCCAGCAGCCTTATCCCAGGGGGTAGGACTTCCGAGCAGTACTTC	CASSLIPGGRTSEQYF
.	TRBJ1-2	.	TRBV5-6	TGTGCCAGCAGTTTATTAAACGTGGGACCGAACTATGGCTACACCTTC	CASSLLNVGPNYGYTF
.	TRBJ1-5	TRBD1	TRBV27	TGTGCCAGCAGTTTACAGGGGGGAGATAGCAATCAGCCCCAGCATTTT	CASSLQGGDSNQPQHF
.	TRBJ1-4	.	TRBV4-2	TGTGCCAGCAGCCAAGATTCGGGGGATGAAAAACTGTTTTTT	CASSQDSGDEKLFF
.	TRBJ1-1	.	TRBV19	TGTGCCAGCCGGAGGGGGGGGACCTATGACACTGAAGCTTTCTTT	CASRRGGTYDTEAFF
.	TRBJ2-1	TRBD1	TRBV4-1	TGCGCCAGCAGCCCCGGACAGGGGGCGATCAATGAGCAGTTCTTC	CASSPGQGAINEQFF
.	TRBJ2-7	.	TRBV30	TGTGCCTGGAGTGTGGACCCAGCCTACGAGCAGTACTTC	CAWSVDPAYEQYF
once	TRBJ1-5	.	TRBV6-5	TGTGCCAGCAGTTACGGGGGGGGCGATGGGCCCCAGCATTTT	CASSYGGGDGPQHF
.	TRBJ1-2	.	TRBV19	TGTGCCAGTACAGCGACAGTAAGAAACTATGGCTACACCTTC	CASTATVRNYGYTF
.	TRBJ2-7	TRBD1	TRBV27	TGTGCCAGCAGTTCCTCCGGGACAGGGGATCACGAGCAGTACTTC	CASSSSGTGDHEQYF
.	TRBJ1-3	.	TRBV3-1/TRBV3-2	TGTGCCAGCAGCCAAGTTCGTGGAAACACCATATATTTT	CASSQVRGNTIYF
.	TRBJ1-2	TRBD1	TRBV5-1	TGCGCCAGCGGACAGGGTAATGGCTACACCTTC	CASGQGNGYTF
once	TRBJ2-1	.	TRBV11-2	TGTGCCATCGCGGCAGGGGTGGGGGAGCAGTTCTTC	CAIAAGVGEQFF
.	TRBJ2-3	.	TRBV9	TGTGCCAGCAGACTGGAGGGGTCAGATACGCAGTATTTT	CASRLEGSDTQYF
few	TRBJ1-1	.	TRBV5-1	TGCGCCAGCAGCTTGGATCCGGTGAACACTGAAGCTTTCTTT	CASSLDPVNTEAFF
.	TRBJ2-2	.	TRBV28	TGTGCCAGCAGTTTAATTGGCCCCGGGGAGCTGTTTTTT	CASSLIGPGELFF
.	TRBJ1-2	.	TRBV21-1	TGTGCCAGCAGCTCTGCCCCCATCAAGCCGGGGGGCTACACCTTC	CASSSAPIKPGGYTF
.	TRBJ2-2	TRBD1	TRBV4-2	TGTGCCAGCAGCCAGGGGACAGGGAACACCGGGGAGCTGTTTTTT	CASSQGTGNTGELFF
.	TRBJ2-7	.	TRBV28	TGTGCCAGCAGTTTTGGCCCCTCCACGGGATACTACGAGCAGTACTTC	CASSFGPSTGYYEQYF
.	TRBJ2-3	.	TRBV7-8	TGTGCCAGCAGCTTAGGTCACGGGGGGCCAGATACGCAGTATTTT	CASSLGHGGPDTQYF
.	TRBJ2-3	TRBD2	TRBV29-1	TGCAGCGCTATAGCGGGAGGGCAGGGAGATACGCAGTATTTT	CSAIAGGQGDTQYF
.	TRBJ1-3	.	TRBV19	TGTGCCAGTAGAGCCGGGGCCTCTGGAAACACCATATATTTT	CASRAGASGNTIYF